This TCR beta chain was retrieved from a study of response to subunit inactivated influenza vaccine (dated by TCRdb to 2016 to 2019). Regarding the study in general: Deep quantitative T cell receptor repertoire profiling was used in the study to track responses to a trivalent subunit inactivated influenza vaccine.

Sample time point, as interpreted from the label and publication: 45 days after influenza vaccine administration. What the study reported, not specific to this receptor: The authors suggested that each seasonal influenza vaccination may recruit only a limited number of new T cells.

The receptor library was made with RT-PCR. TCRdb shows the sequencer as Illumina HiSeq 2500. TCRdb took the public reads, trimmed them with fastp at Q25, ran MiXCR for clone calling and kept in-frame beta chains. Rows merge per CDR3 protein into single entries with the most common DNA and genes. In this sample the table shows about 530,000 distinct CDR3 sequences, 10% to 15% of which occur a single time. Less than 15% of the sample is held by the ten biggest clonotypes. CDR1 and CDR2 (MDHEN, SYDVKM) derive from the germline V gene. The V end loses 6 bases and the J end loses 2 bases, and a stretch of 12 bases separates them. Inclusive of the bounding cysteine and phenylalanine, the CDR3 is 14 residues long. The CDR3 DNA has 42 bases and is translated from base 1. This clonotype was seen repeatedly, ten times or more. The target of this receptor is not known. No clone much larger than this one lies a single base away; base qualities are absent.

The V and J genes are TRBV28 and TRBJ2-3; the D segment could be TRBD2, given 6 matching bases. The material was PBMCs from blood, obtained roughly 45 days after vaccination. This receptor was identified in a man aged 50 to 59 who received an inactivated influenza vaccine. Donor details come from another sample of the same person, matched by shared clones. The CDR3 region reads CASRGTSYTDTQYF. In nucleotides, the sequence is TGTGCCAGCAGAGGGACTTCCTACACAGATACGCAGTATTTT.